The 22 T cell receptor beta chains presented below share a single source sample, sequenced in a study of Siglec-9 on CD8 T cells in melanoma. Repertoires were generated with immunoSEQ multiplex PCR, while TCRdb's copy carries only in-frame clones and drops some. The sample has almost 30,000 clones; 75% to 85% are singletons. Source material: Siglec-9- CD8+ T cells sorted from blood. These receptors were taken from a human donor in good health.

The V gene is TRBV28, the J gene TRBJ2-5; 9 positions agree with TRBD2. Germline V gene data show CDR1 as MDHEN and CDR2 as SYDVKM. The CDR3 consists of 16 residues. The ends lost 10 bases at V and 0 bases at J; junction bases unmatched: 12. CDR3 DNA sequence: TGTGCCACCTCGCCGACTAGCGGACTGTACCAAGAGACCCAGTACTTC. Protein sequence: CATSPTSGLYQETQYF.

J is TRBJ1-2 and V is TRBV6-1; 7 bases fit TRBD1. The CDR3 runs 16 residues. CDR1 and CDR2 (germline): MNHNS, SASEGT. J lost 6 bases, V lost 2 bases, and 12 bases had no gene match. The DNA of the CDR3 is TGTGCCAGCAGTGAACTCTACAGGGGTGGATCAAATGGCTACACCTTC. Translation: CASSELYRGGSNGYTF.

In its sample, this clone was seen a few times. The chain couples TRBV10-3 to TRBJ1-1, with D unresolved. The V end was cut by 3 bases, the J end by 7 bases, with 12 bases between. The germline V gene has CDR1 ENHRY and CDR2 SYGVKD. The CDR3 consists of 13 residues. The CDR3 spells CAISDGQNIEAFF. CDR3 sequence (DNA): TGTGCCATCAGTGATGGTCAGAATATTGAAGCTTTCTTT.

The chain has TRBV19 and TRBJ1-5; TRBD1 might be the D (6 bases). The germline V gene has CDR1 LNHDA and CDR2 SQIVND (reference sequence). This CDR3 region has 17 residues. V was clipped by 7 bases and J by 0 bases, with 19 bases between them. For the CDR3, the DNA is TGTGCCAGTAAAACCGGGACAAGTGATTATAGCAATCAGCCCCAGCATTTT. Amino acid sequence: CASKTGTSDYSNQPQHF.

The V and J genes are TRBV19 and TRBJ2-1, with 7 positions matching TRBD2. V lost 1 base to trimming and J lost 6 bases; unmatched junction nucleotides: 9. Germline loops: CDR1 LNHDA, CDR2 SQIVND (reference sequence). The CDR3 is made up of 16 amino acids. The CDR3 nucleotides are TGTGCCAGTAGTATAGCGGGGGGAGGGTCCGTCAATGAGCAGTTCTTC. Protein sequence: CASSIAGGGSVNEQFF. The full variable domain, with the rest looked up from reference TRBV19 and TRBJ2-1, is DGGITQSPKYLFRKEGQNVTLSCEQNLNHDAMYWYRQDPGQGLRLIYYSQIVNDFQKGDIAEGYSVSREKKESFPLTVTSAQKNPTAFYLCASSIAGGGSVNEQFFGPGTRLTVL.

V is TRBV4-1 and J is TRBJ2-3; D perhaps matches TRBD1 (6 bases). This CDR3 is built from 14 residues. Trimming stripped 7 bases from V and 2 bases from J, with 13 bases between. CDR1 is MGHRA, CDR2 YSYEKL, per germline. DNA for the CDR3: TGCGCCAGCACCCCAGGGGCCTACACAGATACGCAGTATTTT. Its translation: CASTPGAYTDTQYF.

This clone was recorded only once. V usage is TRBV9 and J usage is TRBJ2-5; perhaps TRBD2 as D (6 bases). This CDR3 spans 13 amino acids. The germline V gene has CDR1 SGDLS and CDR2 YYNGEE. Trimming left V 0 bases short and J 5 bases short, with 8 bases between. The DNA of the CDR3 is TGTGCCAGCAGCGTAGGTGGAGGGGAGACCCAGTACTTC. Amino acid sequence: CASSVGGGETQYF.

This sequence joins TRBV6-5 and TRBJ2-3; 7 bases map to TRBD2. This CDR3 is built from 16 residues. The V and J ends lost 2 bases and 2 bases, in that order; junction bases with no gene match: 7. Germline CDR1 reads MNHEY; CDR2 reads SVGAGI. The CDR3 nucleotides are TGTGCCAGCAGTTACCTCACTAGCGATTCCACAGATACGCAGTATTTT. Its protein product is CASSYLTSDSTDTQYF.

This chain uses TRBV7-2 with TRBJ1-1; the match to TRBD1 covers 12 bases. The CDR3 spans 15 residues. J was trimmed by 5 bases and V by 6 bases; bases with no gene match: 7. Germline lookup yields CDR1 SGHTA and CDR2 FQGNSA. As DNA, the CDR3 is TGTGCCAGCAGGACGGGACAGGGGGCGGTGACTGAAGCTTTCTTT. Translated: CASRTGQGAVTEAFF.

V is TRBV2 and J is TRBJ2-1, with a tentative D call TRBD2 (5 bases). This CDR3 has 13 residues. CDR1 and CDR2 (germline): SNHLY, FYNNEI. The ends were cut back, 5 bases at V and 6 bases at J, with 11 bases in the middle. The CDR3 loop reads CASSRALANEQFF. The CDR3 DNA follows: TGTGCCAGCAGTAGAGCCCTAGCCAATGAGCAGTTCTTC.

The CDR3 DNA reads as TGTGCCTGGAGTGGGGCAGGGCCTACCTTC. Protein product: CAWSGAGPTF. V gene TRBV30 combines with J gene TRBJ1-2; the D gene is possibly TRBD1 (5 bases). The CDR3 loop spans 10 amino acids. In germline, CDR1 is GTSNPN, CDR2 SVGIG (reference sequence). The ends were cut back, 1 base at V and 14 bases at J, with 11 bases in the middle. Combining the CDR3 with reference TRBV30 and TRBJ1-2 gives the whole variable domain SQTIHQWPATLVQPVGSPLSLECTVEGTSNPNLYWYRQAAGRGLQLLFYSVGIGQISSEVPQNLSASRPQDRQFILSSKKLLLSDSGFYLCAWSGAGPTFGSGTRLTVV.

The chain links TRBV29-1 to TRBJ1-1, with D possibly TRBD1 on 6 matching bases. The V end was cut by 7 bases, the J end by 3 bases, with 12 bases between. The CDR3 is 12 amino acids. In germline, CDR1 is SQVTM, CDR2 ANQGSEA. The CDR3 region has the DNA TGCAGCGCCTGGGGGCCGGACACTGAAGCTTTCTTT. This encodes CSAWGPDTEAFF.

Comments on this clone: An end of the junction does not agree with germline; a read error may underlie this. Other DNA sequences in this sample translate to the same CDR3. The rearrangement uses TRBV7-9 and TRBJ1-2, with 9 bases fitting TRBD1. This CDR3 contains 18 residues. Germline assignment: CDR1 SEHNR and CDR2 FQNEAQ (reference sequence). The CDR3 bases are TGTGCCAGCAGCTTATCAATCAGGGGGACAGGGCCCAACTATGGTTACACCTTC. This translates into CASSLSIRGTGPNYGYTF.

The chain combines TRBV28 with TRBJ1-1; D might be TRBD1 (5 bases). CDR1 and CDR2 from the germline V gene are MDHEN and SYDVKM. V lost 5 bases and J 7 bases, leaving 26 bases between the germline ends. The CDR3 has 17 residues. CDR3 sequence (DNA): TGTGCCAGCAGTCCCTCGCAGGGTTTATCTCCCTCCCATGAAGCTTTCTTT. It codes for CASSPSQGLSPSHEAFF.

The chain links TRBV30 to TRBJ2-6; D is possibly TRBD1 (6 bases). Germline lookup yields CDR1 GTSNPN and CDR2 SVGIG (reference sequence). The CDR3 length is 14 residues. V was shortened by 3 bases and J by 3 bases, with 9 bases between the two germline ends. CDR3 coding DNA: TGTGCCTGGAGGCGAGGGGGTGGGGCCAACGTCCTGACTTTC. Translated: CAWRRGGGANVLTF.

This sequence joins TRBV4-1 and TRBJ1-2; perhaps TRBD1 as D (5 bases). This CDR3 contains 13 residues. CDR1 MGHRA and CDR2 YSYEKL come from the germline V gene. Trimming stripped 6 bases from V and 8 bases from J, with 16 bases between. CDR3 region: CASRQAGKGGYTF. In DNA form, the CDR3 reads TGCGCCAGCAGACAGGCAGGGAAGGGCGGCTACACCTTC.

The chain couples TRBV6-1 to TRBJ2-2; a possible D gene is TRBD2 (5 bases). The CDR3 length is 12 residues. Trimming stripped 6 bases from V and 6 bases from J, with 8 bases between. Germline V lookup: CDR1 MNHNS, CDR2 SASEGT. This CDR3 reads CASSLGAGELFF. The CDR3 DNA is TGTGCCAGCAGCCTCGGGGCCGGGGAGCTGTTTTTT.

V gene TRBV6-1 combines with J gene TRBJ2-1, with D maybe TRBD1 (6 bases). Germline values: CDR1 MNHNS, CDR2 SASEGT. This CDR3 is built from 15 residues. V was clipped by 3 bases and J by 3 bases, with 12 bases between them. The CDR3 sequence is CASSDHRDNYNEQFF. CDR3 DNA: TGTGCCAGCAGTGACCACCGGGACAACTACAATGAGCAGTTCTTC.

V and J are TRBV5-4 and TRBJ1-6, with D uncertain. With 2 bases removed from V and 0 bases from J, the gap between germline ends came to 12 bases. CDR3 length: 17 residues. In germline, CDR1 is SGHNT, CDR2 YYREEE (reference sequence). CDR3 region: CASSFLELSSYNSPLHF. DNA for the CDR3: TGTGCCAGCAGCTTTTTAGAACTCAGCTCCTATAATTCACCCCTCCACTTT.

This clone was seen once. The chain uses TRBV6-6 and TRBJ2-7, with D unclear. The V gene's germline CDR1 is MNHNY and CDR2 SVGAGI (reference sequence). V shed 7 bases and J shed 0 bases, with 13 bases lying between them. CDR3 length: 14 residues. CDR3 loop: CASKMTPTSYEQYV. The CDR3 nucleotides are TGTGCCAGCAAAATGACACCGACCTCCTACGAGCAGTACGTC.

The chain couples TRBV19 to TRBJ2-3; D is possibly TRBD1 (6 bases). CDR3 length: 15 residues. Germline values: CDR1 LNHDA, CDR2 SQIVND (reference sequence). V was cut by 8 bases and J by 0 bases, with 15 bases left in between. CDR3 region: CASRISDRSTDTQYF. The CDR3 DNA follows: TGTGCCAGTCGAATCTCGGACAGAAGCACAGATACGCAGTATTTT.

This clone was found once. V and J are TRBV27 and TRBJ2-3, with TRBD1 matching over 11 bases. Germline V gives CDR1 MNHEY, CDR2 SMNVEV (reference sequence). The CDR3 spans 16 residues. V dropped 5 bases and J dropped 4; count of bases not matched to a gene: 8. CDR3 region: CASSGDRGFFPDTQYF. The CDR3 DNA sequence: TGTGCCAGCAGTGGGGACAGGGGGTTTTTCCCAGATACGCAGTATTTT.